This TCR beta chain came from a study of molecular identifiers for immune sequencing clone quantification. In this sample, this clonotype turned up once. Its target is not known. Mismatch with germline at one junction end may stem from a read error. This CDR3 spans 15 amino acids. From germline, CDR1 is SQVTM and CDR2 ANQGSEA. Previously described methods and listed TCR primers produced bulk TCR libraries. MiXCR, run by TCRdb on the PCR reads, gives a single entry per CDR3 protein. The table has about 320,000 distinct CDR3 sequences, roughly 24% seen once. Study outcomes and limitations: About a million naive cells reportedly did not prevent detection of spiked Jurkat TCR RNA from one cell.

Naive CD8 T cells were sorted, and the gate applied was CD8+CD4-CCR7+CD45RA+. This receptor was taken from a human donor in good health. Some libraries in this study had Jurkat cell RNA spiked in. The gene calls are TRBV29-1 and TRBJ2-1, with D hard to call. The sequenced sample consisted of naive CD8+ T cells from blood, with Jurkat cell RNA spiked in. Subset here: FACS-sorted CD8+CD4-CCR7+CD45RA+ naive T cells. CDR3: CSVEGGETPYNEQLF. For the CDR3, the DNA is TGCAGCGTTGAAGGCGGCGAGACCCCATACAATGAGCAGCTCTTC.